The 20 T cell receptor beta chains below all came from one sample that was sequenced in a study of tumor-infiltrating lymphocytes in primary liver carcinoma. Germline DNA was also extracted, and blood RNA derived from unsorted whole blood. From approximately 0.5 ug of total RNA, TCR beta-specific cDNA was reverse-transcribed using a constant-region primer. The TCR beta library was amplified through three nested multiplex PCR rounds in a modified ARM-PCR procedure. Two initial PCR rounds of about 11 cycles each paired TRBV1-TRBV30 forward primers with a C-beta reverse primer. Each CDR3 protein is one row after TCRdb ran MiXCR on the multiplex PCR reads. Of 150,000 to 200,000 distinct CDR3 sequences listed, about 60% are singletons. Material for sequencing was peripheral blood. The receptor set was obtained from a middle-aged man with primary liver carcinoma and hepatitis B virus infection.

Details on this clonotype: A read error may explain this, as a much larger clone is one base away. This rearrangement joins TRBV11-2 to TRBJ2-7; tentatively, D is TRBD1 (5 bases). Germline CDR1 SGHAT, CDR2 FQNNGV. The CDR3 loop spans 15 amino acids. The chain's CDR3 is CVSSLVLTGLYEQYF. Here the CDR3 DNA reads TGTGTCAGCAGCTTAGTTCTAACAGGCCTCTACGAGCAGTACTTC.

As regards this clonotype: A much larger clone lies one base from this, so it may be a read error. The rearrangement uses TRBV11-2 and TRBJ2-4; possibly TRBD1 for D (5 bases). Germline V gives CDR1 SGHAT, CDR2 FQNNGV. The CDR3 consists of 12 residues. The CDR3 DNA reads as TGTGCCAGCAGGGGTATTTCGGACATTAAGTACTTC. It translates to CASRGISDIKYF.

In this sample, this clonotype turned up a few times. The genes are TRBV4-1 and TRBJ1-5; TRBD1 matches 9 bases. In germline, CDR1 is MGHRA, CDR2 YSYEKL. The CDR3 totals 16 residues. V lost 5 bases and J lost 5; bases outside the gene matches: 10. The DNA of the CDR3 is TGCGCCAGCAGCGGGGGAGTGGGACAGGGAGATCAGCCCCAGCATTTT. It is translated as CASSGGVGQGDQPQHF.

A word on this clonotype: One end of the junction varies from germline; a read error may be responsible. The chain combines TRBV11-2 with TRBJ2-7; D is uncertain. There are 14 residues in the CDR3. From germline, CDR1 is SGHAT and CDR2 FQNNGV. CDR3 in DNA: TGTGCCGGCAGCTTGGGCATGAATCCCTACGAGCAGTACTTC. Residues: CAGSLGMNPYEQYF.

The chain links TRBV29-1 to TRBJ1-1, with TRBD1 identical over 8 bases. Trimming removed 4 bases from V and 2 bases from J; junction bases left unmatched: 3. Germline-derived CDR1 and CDR2 are SQVTM and ANQGSEA. This CDR3 comprises 13 residues. CDR3 region: CSVVQGANTEAFF. In DNA form, the CDR3 reads TGCAGCGTTGTCCAGGGGGCTAACACTGAAGCTTTCTTT.

V is TRBV6-2 or TRBV6-3 and J is TRBJ2-7; TRBD1 or TRBD2 may be the D gene (5 bases each). CDR3 length: 14 amino acids. V lost 7 bases and J lost 3, with 16 bases in between. Per germline, CDR1 MNHEY and CDR2 SVGEGT. CDR3 nucleotide sequence: TGTGCCAGCAAAAGACTACAGAGGGGCTACGAGCAGTACTTC. Its protein product is CASKRLQRGYEQYF.

This rearrangement joins TRBV5-1 to TRBJ2-1, with D perhaps TRBD1 or TRBD2 (6 bases each). This CDR3 spans 15 amino acids. Germline V gives CDR1 SGHRS, CDR2 YFSETQ. V was trimmed by 4 bases and J by 4 bases, leaving 15 bases between them. This CDR3 is CASSQIGGQYNEQFF. DNA for the CDR3: TGCGCCAGCAGCCAAATAGGGGGGCAATACAATGAGCAGTTCTTC.

Remarks on this clonotype: Just one base apart from a much larger clone, this may be a read error. The V and J genes are TRBV29-1 and TRBJ2-5; 13 bases are shared with TRBD2. Germline CDR1 SQVTM, CDR2 ANQGSEA. CDR3 size: 14 residues. This CDR3 is CSVGLAGGQETHYF. The DNA for the CDR3 is TGCAGCGTTGGACTAGCGGGAGGACAAGAGACCCACTACTTC.

The gene calls are TRBV10-2 and TRBJ1-1; D is ambiguous. V gave up 5 bases and J gave up 3 bases, with 13 bases separating them. Germline assignment: CDR1 WSHSY and CDR2 SAAADI. The CDR3 consists of 14 residues. The CDR3 sequence: CASSSDWRDTEAFF. CDR3 sequence (DNA): TGCGCCAGCAGTTCTGATTGGAGGGACACTGAAGCTTTCTTT.

The CDR3 sequence is CASSFSNSNYGYTF. CDR3 in DNA: TGCGCCAGCAGCTTCTCGAACAGTAACTATGGCTACACCTTC. The chain links TRBV5-1 to TRBJ1-2; D gene uncertain. Germline V gene sequence: CDR1 SGHRS, CDR2 YFSETQ. The V end was cut by 2 bases, the J end by 1 base, with 9 bases between. The CDR3 length is 14 residues. Supplemented by reference TRBV5-1 and TRBJ1-2, the full variable domain reads KAGVTQTPRYLIKTRGQQVTLSCSPISGHRSVSWYQQTPGQGLQFLFEYFSETQRNKGNFPGRFSGRQFSNSRSEMNVSTLELGDSALYLCASSFSNSNYGYTFGSGTRLTVV.

The V and J genes are TRBV30 and TRBJ2-5; TRBD2 aligns across 12 bases. Losses at the gene ends were 2 bases for V and 9 bases for J; bases not matched to a gene: 4. Germline loops: CDR1 GTSNPN, CDR2 SVGIG (reference sequence). The CDR3 covers 13 residues. The CDR3 region is CAWSRLAGGSQYF. The DNA of the CDR3 is TGTGCCTGGAGTCGGCTAGCGGGAGGGTCCCAGTACTTC.

In the case of this clonotype: At one end the junction does not follow the germline gene, possibly because of a read error. The chain has TRBV11-1 and TRBJ2-3; 12 bases align to TRBD2. The CDR3 contains 17 residues. Germline-derived CDR1 and CDR2 are SGHAT and FQDESV (reference sequence). DNA for the CDR3: TGTGTCAGCAGCCAAGAACCCCTAGCGGGAGGGACAGATACGCAGTATTTT. The encoded protein is CVSSQEPLAGGTDTQYF.

As concerns this clonotype: Germline and junction disagree at one end, which may indicate a read error. This chain connects TRBV10-3 to TRBJ2-3; D uncertain. Per germline, CDR1 ENHRY and CDR2 SYGVKD. The CDR3 spans 15 residues. CDR3: CAISESRRNTDTQYF. CDR3 coding DNA: TGTGCCATCAGTGAGTCGAGGCGGAACACAGATACGCAATATTTT.

The chain is built from TRBV7-9 and TRBJ2-6; TRBD2 is a possible D gene (6 bases). Germline CDR1 is SEHNR and CDR2 is FQNEAQ (reference sequence). V lost 5 bases and J lost 2, with 13 bases in between. This CDR3 has 16 amino acids. This chain's CDR3 is CASSPRAGTGANVLTF. Here the CDR3 DNA reads TGTGCCAGCAGCCCACGGGCGGGGACTGGGGCCAACGTCCTGACTTTC.

This clonotype was counted at least ten times. This chain links TRBV11-2 with TRBJ1-1; no firm D call. Per germline, CDR1 SGHAT and CDR2 FQNNGV. This CDR3 contains 13 residues. V was trimmed by 2 bases and J by 2 bases, leaving 6 bases between them. The CDR3 reads CASSLTTNTEAFF. The DNA for the CDR3 is TGTGCCAGCAGCTTAACAACAAACACTGAAGCTTTCTTT.

The chain is built from TRBV7-8 and TRBJ2-7, with 10 bases that match TRBD2. This CDR3 is 15 amino acids long. After removal of 4 bases from V and 3 bases from J, the junction contained 6 bases not matched to a gene. The V gene's germline CDR1 is SGHVS and CDR2 FQNEAQ. The CDR3 region is CASSSWTSGVYEQYF. The DNA for the CDR3 is TGTGCCAGCAGCTCCTGGACTAGCGGAGTCTACGAGCAGTACTTC.

This sequence joins TRBV6-6 and TRBJ2-1; D is uncertain. From germline, CDR1 is MNHNY and CDR2 SVGAGI (reference sequence). Trimming removed 7 bases at V and 5 bases at J, with 6 bases between. The CDR3 runs 11 residues. In nucleotides, the CDR3 is TGTGCCAGCACCAACCACAATGAGCAGTTCTTC. As protein: CASTNHNEQFF.

Points on this clonotype: A much bigger clone sits one base away, suggesting this may be a read error. This chain uses TRBV4-1 with TRBJ2-7; D remains unclear. CDR1 and CDR2 from the germline V gene are MGHRA and YSYEKL. V was pared by 0 bases and J by 1 base, with 10 bases between. CDR3 size: 15 residues. In DNA, the CDR3 is TGCGCCAGCAGCCAAGAGCAGGCGAGTTCCTACGAGCAGTACTTC. Translation: CASSQEQASSYEQYF.

The rearrangement links TRBV28 to TRBJ2-7; D is possibly TRBD2 (5 bases). The CDR3 is 15 residues long. Trimming shortened V by 5 bases and J by 4 bases, and 18 bases separated the two germline ends. Germline V gene sequence: CDR1 MDHEN, CDR2 SYDVKM. The CDR3 loop reads CASSPDFARRYEQYF. The CDR3 nucleotides are TGTGCCAGCAGTCCCGACTTTGCAAGGAGGTACGAGCAGTACTTC. Together with reference TRBV28 and TRBJ2-7, the CDR3 gives the full variable domain: DVKVTQSSRYLVKRTGEKVFLECVQDMDHENMFWYRQDPGLGLRLIYFSYDVKMKEKGDIPEGYSVSREKKERFSLILESASTNQTSMYLCASSPDFARRYEQYFGPGTRLTVT.

As concerns this clonotype: One end of the junction does not line up with germline, which may come from a read error. The rearrangement uses TRBV29-1 and TRBJ2-1, with D perhaps assigned TRBD1 or TRBD2 (6 bases each). Germline lookup yields CDR1 SQVTM and CDR2 ANQGSEA. The CDR3 is made up of 14 amino acids. The CDR3 nucleotides read TGCAGCATTGTTTGGGGGGCCACCTACAATGAGCGGTTCTTC. Its protein product is CSIVWGATYNERFF.